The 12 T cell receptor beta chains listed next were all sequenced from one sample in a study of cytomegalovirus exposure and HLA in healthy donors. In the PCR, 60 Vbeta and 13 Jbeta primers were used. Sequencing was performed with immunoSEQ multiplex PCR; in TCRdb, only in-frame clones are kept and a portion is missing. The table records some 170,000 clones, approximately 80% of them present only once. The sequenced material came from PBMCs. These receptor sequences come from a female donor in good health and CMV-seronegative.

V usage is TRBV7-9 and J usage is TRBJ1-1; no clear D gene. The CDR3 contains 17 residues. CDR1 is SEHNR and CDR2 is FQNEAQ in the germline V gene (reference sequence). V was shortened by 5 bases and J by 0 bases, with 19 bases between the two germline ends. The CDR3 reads CASSPRQETHMNTEAFF. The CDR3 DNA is TGTGCCAGCAGCCCCCGGCAGGAAACTCATATGAACACTGAAGCTTTCTTT. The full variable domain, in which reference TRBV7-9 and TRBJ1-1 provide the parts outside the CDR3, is DTGVSQNPRHKITKRGQNVTFRCDPISEHNRLYWYRQTLGQGPEFLTYFQNEAQLEKSRLLSDRFSAERPKGSFSTLEIQRTEQGDSAMYLCASSPRQETHMNTEAFFGQGTRLTVV.

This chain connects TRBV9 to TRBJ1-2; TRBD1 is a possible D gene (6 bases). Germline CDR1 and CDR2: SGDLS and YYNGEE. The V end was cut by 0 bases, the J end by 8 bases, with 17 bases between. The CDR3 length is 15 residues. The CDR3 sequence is CASSVAAQGPMGYTF. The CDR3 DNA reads TGTGCCAGCAGCGTAGCGGCACAGGGTCCTATGGGCTACACCTTC.

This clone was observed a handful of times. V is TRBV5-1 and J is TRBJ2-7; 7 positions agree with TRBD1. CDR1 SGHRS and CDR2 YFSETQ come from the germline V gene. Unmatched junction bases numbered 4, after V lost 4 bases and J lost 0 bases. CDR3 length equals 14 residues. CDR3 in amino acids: CASSHRDSSYEQYF. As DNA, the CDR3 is TGCGCCAGCAGCCACCGGGACAGCTCCTACGAGCAGTACTTC.

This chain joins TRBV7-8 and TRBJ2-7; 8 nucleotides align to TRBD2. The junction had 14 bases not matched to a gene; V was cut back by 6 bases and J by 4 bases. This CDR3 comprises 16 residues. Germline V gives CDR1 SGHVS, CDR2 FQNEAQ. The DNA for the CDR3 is TGTGCCAGCAGTCGTCAGGATGGGACTAGATTTTACGAGCAGTACTTC. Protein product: CASSRQDGTRFYEQYF.

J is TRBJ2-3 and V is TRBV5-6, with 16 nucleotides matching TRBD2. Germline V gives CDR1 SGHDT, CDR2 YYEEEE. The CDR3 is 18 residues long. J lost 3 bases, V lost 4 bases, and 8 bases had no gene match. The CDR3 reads CASSGGTSGRAYTDTQYF. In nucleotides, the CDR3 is TGTGCCAGCAGCGGCGGGACTAGCGGGAGGGCCTATACAGATACGCAGTATTTT.

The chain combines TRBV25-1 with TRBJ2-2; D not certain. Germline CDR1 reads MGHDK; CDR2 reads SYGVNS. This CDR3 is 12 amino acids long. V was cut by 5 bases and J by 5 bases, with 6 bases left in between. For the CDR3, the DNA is TGTGCCAGCAGTTTCCCGACCGGGGAGCTGTTTTTT. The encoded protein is CASSFPTGELFF.

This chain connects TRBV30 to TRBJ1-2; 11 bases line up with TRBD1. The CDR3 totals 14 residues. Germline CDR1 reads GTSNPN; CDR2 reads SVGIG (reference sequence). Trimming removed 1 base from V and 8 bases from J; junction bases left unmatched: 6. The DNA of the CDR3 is TGTGCCTGGAGTGGGGGGACAGGGGGTAGGGGCTACACCTTC. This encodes CAWSGGTGGRGYTF.

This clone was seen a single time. DNA of the CDR3: TGCGCCAGCAGCCCGATGGACAGGAGCTCCTATAATTCACCCCTCCACTTT. Translated, it gives CASSPMDRSSYNSPLHF. The gene calls are TRBV5-1 and TRBJ1-6, with 7 bases matching TRBD1. Trimming took 4 bases from V and 0 from J; bases not matched to a gene: 7. There are 17 residues in the CDR3. Looked up from germline, CDR1 is SGHRS and CDR2 is YFSETQ. Full variable domain (missing parts from reference TRBV5-1 and TRBJ1-6): KAGVTQTPRYLIKTRGQQVTLSCSPISGHRSVSWYQQTPGQGLQFLFEYFSETQRNKGNFPGRFSGRQFSNSRSEMNVSTLELGDSALYLCASSPMDRSSYNSPLHFGNGTRLTVT.

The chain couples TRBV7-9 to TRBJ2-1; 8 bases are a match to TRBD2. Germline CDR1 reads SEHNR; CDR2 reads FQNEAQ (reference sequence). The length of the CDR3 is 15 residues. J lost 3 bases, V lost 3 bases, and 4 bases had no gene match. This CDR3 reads CASSFPLAVYNEQFF. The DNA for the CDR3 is TGTGCCAGCAGCTTCCCACTAGCGGTCTACAATGAGCAGTTCTTC.

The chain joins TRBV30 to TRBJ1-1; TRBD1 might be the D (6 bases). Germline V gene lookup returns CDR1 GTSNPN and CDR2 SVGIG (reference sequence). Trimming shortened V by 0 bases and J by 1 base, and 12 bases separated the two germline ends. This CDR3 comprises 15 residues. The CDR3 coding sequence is TGTGCCTGGAGTGTAGGCGGGGGCGGGAACACTGAAGCTTTCTTT. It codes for CAWSVGGGGNTEAFF.

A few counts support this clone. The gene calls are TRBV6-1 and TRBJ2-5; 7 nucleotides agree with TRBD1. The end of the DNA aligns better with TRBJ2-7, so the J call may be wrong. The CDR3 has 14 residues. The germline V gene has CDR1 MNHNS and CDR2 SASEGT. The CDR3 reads CASSQTGIAYEQYF. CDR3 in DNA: TGTGCCAGCAGCCAGACAGGGATCGCCTACGAGCAGTACTTC.

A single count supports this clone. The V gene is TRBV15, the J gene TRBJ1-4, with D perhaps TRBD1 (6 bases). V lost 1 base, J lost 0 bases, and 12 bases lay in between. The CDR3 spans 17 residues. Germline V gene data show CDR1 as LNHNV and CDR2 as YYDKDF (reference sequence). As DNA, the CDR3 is TGTGCCACCAGCAGAGCACGGGAGGGGGCAACTAATGAAAAACTGTTTTTT. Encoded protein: CATSRAREGATNEKLFF.